Listed below are T cell receptor beta chains from one sample, sequenced in a study of PD-1 blockade in classical Hodgkin lymphoma. Sequencing used immunoSEQ multiplex PCR; TCRdb keeps in-frame clones, though not all of them. Of 90,000 to 130,000 clones listed, 80% to 90% were seen once; the top ten hold roughly 21%. The source material was peripheral blood mononuclear cells (PBMCs), sampled before the second cycle of nivolumab. The receptors were sampled from a human donor with classical Hodgkin lymphoma. CDR3s include the opening cysteine and the closing phenylalanine or tryptophan. D genes are given only for firm matches. Rows give clone size only sometimes, using once, few, many, or a class for an expanded clone.

d_gene: -; v_gene: TRBV18; abundance: -; j_gene: TRBJ2-7; CDR3aa: CASSPGLSGEQYF; CDR3nt: TGTGCCAGCTCCCCGGGACTCTCAGGCGAGCAGTACTTC
d_gene: TRBD1; v_gene: TRBV7-9; abundance: once; j_gene: TRBJ2-3; CDR3aa: CASSLPGQGPPTDTQYF; CDR3nt: TGTGCCAGCAGCTTACCCGGACAGGGGCCCCCCACAGATACGCAGTATTTT
d_gene: -; v_gene: TRBV27; abundance: -; j_gene: TRBJ1-5; CDR3aa: CASSTHREHQPQHF; CDR3nt: TGTGCCAGCAGCACCCATAGAGAGCATCAGCCCCAGCATTTT
d_gene: TRBD2; v_gene: TRBV2; abundance: -; j_gene: TRBJ2-1; CDR3aa: CASTPGLAESYNEQFF; CDR3nt: TGTGCCAGCACCCCGGGACTAGCGGAAAGCTACAATGAGCAGTTCTTC
d_gene: TRBD2; v_gene: TRBV5-6; abundance: -; j_gene: TRBJ2-7; CDR3aa: CASSLTGGSSDEQYF; CDR3nt: TGTGCCAGCAGCTTGACGGGAGGTTCTTCAGACGAGCAGTACTTC
d_gene: -; v_gene: TRBV2; abundance: once; j_gene: TRBJ1-1; CDR3aa: CASSLLGVNTEAFF; CDR3nt: TGTGCCAGCAGCCTCCTAGGGGTGAACACTGAAGCTTTCTTT
d_gene: TRBD1; v_gene: TRBV7-6; abundance: once; j_gene: TRBJ1-2; CDR3aa: CASSPRTGMGTHYGYTF; CDR3nt: TGTGCCAGCAGCCCCCGGACAGGGATGGGGACCCACTATGGCTACACCTTC
d_gene: -; v_gene: TRBV5-6; abundance: -; j_gene: TRBJ1-2; CDR3aa: CASNKGRINYGYTF; CDR3nt: TGTGCCAGCAACAAGGGGCGGATCAACTATGGCTACACCTTC
d_gene: -; v_gene: TRBV14; abundance: -; j_gene: TRBJ1-2; CDR3aa: CASSPDGRVGGYTF; CDR3nt: TGTGCCAGCAGCCCAGACGGGCGGGTAGGAGGCTACACCTTC
d_gene: -; v_gene: TRBV2; abundance: -; j_gene: TRBJ1-3; CDR3aa: CASSEVGAAFSGNTIYF; CDR3nt: TGTGCCAGCAGTGAAGTGGGGGCTGCTTTCTCTGGAAACACCATATATTTT